Detailed here is one T cell receptor (beta chain). Its antigen remains unknown. The record originates from a study of cytotoxic CD8 clonotypes in ibrutinib-treated CLL. Whole-study context: Complete response was seen in 2 patients and partial in approximately 25; around twelve progressed and 14 stayed remitted after a median around 68 months.

Broader study findings: Treatment left the uncommon public clonotypes either contracted or stable in frequency. Clonality was elevated at ibrutinib response and had returned toward baseline at progression. While tracking circulating CD8+ T-cell counts, baseline clonality exceeded that of age-matched healthy donors.

Generated by immunoSEQ multiplex PCR, the TCRdb table keeps only in-frame clones and is missing some. The data contain some 130,000 clones, approximately 85% of them seen just once; the ten biggest clones take up approximately 2%. The CDR3 is made up of 13 amino acids. Germline CDR1 is SQVTM and CDR2 is ANQGSEA. J lost 2 bases, V lost 2 bases, and 2 bases had no gene match. The receptor was derived from a human donor with chronic lymphocytic leukemia. The chain recombines TRBV29-1 with TRBJ2-5; TRBD1 aligns across 7 bases. This material consisted of PBMCs, taken after 24 months of ibrutinib treatment. The CDR3: CSVERDRQETQYF. DNA of the CDR3: TGCAGCGTTGAAAGGGACAGACAAGAGACCCAGTACTTC.